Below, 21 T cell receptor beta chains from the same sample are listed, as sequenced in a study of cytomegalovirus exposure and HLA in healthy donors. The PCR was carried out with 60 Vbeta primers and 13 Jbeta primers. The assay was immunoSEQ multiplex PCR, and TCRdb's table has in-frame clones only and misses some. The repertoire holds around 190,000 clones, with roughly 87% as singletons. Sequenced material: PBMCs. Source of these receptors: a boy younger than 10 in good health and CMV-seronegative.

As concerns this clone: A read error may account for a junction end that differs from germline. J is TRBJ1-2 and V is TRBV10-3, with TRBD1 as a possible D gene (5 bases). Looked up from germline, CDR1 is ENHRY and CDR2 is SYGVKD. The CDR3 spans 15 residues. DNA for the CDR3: TGTGCCATCAGTGAACCTAGGAGACAGCGGGACTTGAGCCACTTC. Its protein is CAISEPRRQRDLSHF.

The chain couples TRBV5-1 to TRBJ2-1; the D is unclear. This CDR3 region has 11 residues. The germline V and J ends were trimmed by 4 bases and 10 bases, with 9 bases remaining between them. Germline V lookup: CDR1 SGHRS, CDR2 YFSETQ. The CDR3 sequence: CASSQASEQFF. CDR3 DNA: TGCGCCAGCAGCCAAGCCTCCGAGCAGTTCTTC.

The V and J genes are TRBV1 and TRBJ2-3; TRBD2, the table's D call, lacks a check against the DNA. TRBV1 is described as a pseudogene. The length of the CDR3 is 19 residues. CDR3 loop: CTSSQDRGLAETSTDTQYF. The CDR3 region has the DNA TGCACCAGCAGCCAAGATCGGGGACTAGCGGAGACTAGCACAGATACGCAGTATTTT.

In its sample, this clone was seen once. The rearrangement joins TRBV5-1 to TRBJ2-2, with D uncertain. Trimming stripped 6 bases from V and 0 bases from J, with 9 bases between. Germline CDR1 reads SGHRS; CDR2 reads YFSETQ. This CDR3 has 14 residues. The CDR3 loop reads CASTIEANTGELFF. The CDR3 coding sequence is TGCGCCAGCACCATAGAAGCGAACACCGGGGAGCTGTTTTTT.

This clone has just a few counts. The CDR3 loop reads CASSARTEKANYGYTF. As DNA, the CDR3 is TGTGCCAGTAGTGCGCGGACAGAAAAAGCTAACTATGGCTACACCTTC. The chain has TRBV19 and TRBJ1-2; tentatively, D is TRBD1 (6 bases). The germline V and J ends were trimmed by 5 bases and 0 bases, with 16 bases remaining between them. The CDR3 totals 16 residues. The germline gives CDR1 LNHDA, CDR2 SQIVND (reference sequence).

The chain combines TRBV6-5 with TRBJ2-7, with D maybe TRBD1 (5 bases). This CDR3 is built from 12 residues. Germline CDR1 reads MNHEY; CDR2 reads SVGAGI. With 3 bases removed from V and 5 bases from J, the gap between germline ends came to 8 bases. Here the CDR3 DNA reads TGTGCCAGCAGTTATCAGGGTAACGAGCAGTACTTC. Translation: CASSYQGNEQYF.

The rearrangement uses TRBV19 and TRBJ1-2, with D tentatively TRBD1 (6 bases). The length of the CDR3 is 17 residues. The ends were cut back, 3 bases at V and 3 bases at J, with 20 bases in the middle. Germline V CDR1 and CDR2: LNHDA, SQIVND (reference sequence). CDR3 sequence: CASSMTGTTLGDYGYTF. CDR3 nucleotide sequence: TGTGCCAGTAGTATGACCGGGACAACTCTAGGGGACTATGGCTACACCTTC.

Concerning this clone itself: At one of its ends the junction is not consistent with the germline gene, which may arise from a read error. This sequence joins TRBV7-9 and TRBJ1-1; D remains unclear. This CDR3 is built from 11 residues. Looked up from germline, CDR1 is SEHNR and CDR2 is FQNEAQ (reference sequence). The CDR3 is CSSSLYTEAFF. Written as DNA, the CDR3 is TGTTCCAGCAGCTTGTATACTGAAGCTTTCTTT.

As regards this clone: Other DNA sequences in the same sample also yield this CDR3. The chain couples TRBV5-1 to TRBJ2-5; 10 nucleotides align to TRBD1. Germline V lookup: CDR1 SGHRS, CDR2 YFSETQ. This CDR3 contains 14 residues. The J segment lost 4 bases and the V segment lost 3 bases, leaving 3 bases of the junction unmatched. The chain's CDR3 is CASSSGQGRETQYF. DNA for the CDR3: TGCGCCAGCAGCTCGGGACAGGGGCGAGAGACCCAGTACTTC. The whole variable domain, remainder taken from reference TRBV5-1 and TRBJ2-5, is KAGVTQTPRYLIKTRGQQVTLSCSPISGHRSVSWYQQTPGQGLQFLFEYFSETQRNKGNFPGRFSGRQFSNSRSEMNVSTLELGDSALYLCASSSGQGRETQYFGPGTRLLVL.

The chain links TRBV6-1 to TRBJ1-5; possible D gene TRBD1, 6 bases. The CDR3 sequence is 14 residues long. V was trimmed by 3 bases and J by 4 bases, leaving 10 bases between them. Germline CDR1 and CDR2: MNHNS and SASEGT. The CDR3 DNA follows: TGTGCCAGCAGTGAGCTAGGGGGTAATCAGCCCCAGCATTTT. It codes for CASSELGGNQPQHF.

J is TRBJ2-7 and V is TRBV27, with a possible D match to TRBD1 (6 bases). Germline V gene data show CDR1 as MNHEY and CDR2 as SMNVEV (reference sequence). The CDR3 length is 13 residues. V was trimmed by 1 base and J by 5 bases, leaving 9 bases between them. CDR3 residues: CASSLLTGNEQYF. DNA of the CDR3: TGTGCCAGCAGTTTATTAACAGGGAACGAGCAGTACTTC.

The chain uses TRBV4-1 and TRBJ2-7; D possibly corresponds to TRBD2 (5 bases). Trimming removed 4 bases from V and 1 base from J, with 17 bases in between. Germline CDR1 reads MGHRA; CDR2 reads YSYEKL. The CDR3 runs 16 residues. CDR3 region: CASSPLPSSTSYEQYF. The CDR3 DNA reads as TGCGCCAGCAGCCCGCTCCCTAGCTCTACGTCCTACGAGCAGTACTTC.

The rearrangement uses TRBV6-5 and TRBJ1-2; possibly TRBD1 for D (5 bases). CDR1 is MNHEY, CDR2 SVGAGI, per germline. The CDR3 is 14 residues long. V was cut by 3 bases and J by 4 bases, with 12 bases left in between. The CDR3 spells CASSYGGGSYGYTF. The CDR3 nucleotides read TGTGCCAGCAGTTATGGCGGGGGAAGCTATGGCTACACCTTC.

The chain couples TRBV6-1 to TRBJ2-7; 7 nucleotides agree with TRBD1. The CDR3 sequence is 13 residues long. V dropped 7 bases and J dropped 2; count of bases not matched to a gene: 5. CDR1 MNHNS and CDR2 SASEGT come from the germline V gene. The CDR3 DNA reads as TGTGCCAGCATACGACAGGGTACCTACGAGCAGTACTTC. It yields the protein CASIRQGTYEQYF.

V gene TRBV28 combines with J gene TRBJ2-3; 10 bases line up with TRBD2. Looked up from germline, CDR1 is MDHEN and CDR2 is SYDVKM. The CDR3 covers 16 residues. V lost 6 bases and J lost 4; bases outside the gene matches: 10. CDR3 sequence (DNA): TGTGCCAGCAGAGGGGCTAGCGGGGGTCGCGCAGATACGCAGTATTTT. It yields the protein CASRGASGGRADTQYF.

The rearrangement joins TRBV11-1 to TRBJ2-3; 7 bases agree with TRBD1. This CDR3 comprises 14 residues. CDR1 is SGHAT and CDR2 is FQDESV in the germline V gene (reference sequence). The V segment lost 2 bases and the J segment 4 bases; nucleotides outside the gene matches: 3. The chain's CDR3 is CASSLRQGSDTQYF. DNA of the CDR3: TGTGCCAGCAGCTTAAGACAGGGTTCAGATACGCAGTATTTT.

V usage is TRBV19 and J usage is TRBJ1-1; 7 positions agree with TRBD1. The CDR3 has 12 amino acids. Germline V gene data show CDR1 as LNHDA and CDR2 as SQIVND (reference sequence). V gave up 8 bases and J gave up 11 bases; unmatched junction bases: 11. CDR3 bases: TGTGCCAGTCAAGACAGGGCTGGGTGGGCTTTCTTT. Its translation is CASQDRAGWAFF.

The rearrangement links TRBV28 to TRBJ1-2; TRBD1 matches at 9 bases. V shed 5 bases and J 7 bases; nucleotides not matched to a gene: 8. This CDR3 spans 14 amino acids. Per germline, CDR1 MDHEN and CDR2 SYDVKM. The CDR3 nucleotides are TGTGCCAGCAGTCGGGGGACAGGGCTAGCTGGCTACACCTTC. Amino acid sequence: CASSRGTGLAGYTF.

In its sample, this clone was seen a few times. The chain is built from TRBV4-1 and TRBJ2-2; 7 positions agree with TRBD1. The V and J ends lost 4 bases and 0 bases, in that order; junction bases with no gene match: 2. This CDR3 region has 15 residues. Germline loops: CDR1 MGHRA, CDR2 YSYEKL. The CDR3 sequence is CASSLGTANTGELFF. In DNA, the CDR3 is TGCGCCAGCAGCCTAGGGACAGCGAACACCGGGGAGCTGTTTTTT.

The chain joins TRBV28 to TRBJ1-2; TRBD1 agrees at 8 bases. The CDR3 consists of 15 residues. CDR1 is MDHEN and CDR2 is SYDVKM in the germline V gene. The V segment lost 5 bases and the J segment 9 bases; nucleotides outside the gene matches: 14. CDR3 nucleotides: TGTGCCAGCAGTCCGGCGACAGGGGATAGCCGCCGCTACACCTTC. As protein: CASSPATGDSRRYTF.

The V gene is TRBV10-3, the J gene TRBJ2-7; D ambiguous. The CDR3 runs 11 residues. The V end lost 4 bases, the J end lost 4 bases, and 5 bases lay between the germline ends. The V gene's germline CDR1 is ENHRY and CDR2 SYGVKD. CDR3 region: CAISGSYEQYF. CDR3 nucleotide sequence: TGTGCCATCAGTGGCAGTTACGAGCAGTACTTC.